This TCR beta chain was identified in a study of CD8+ T cells in alopecia areata. With respect to this clone: What it recognizes is unknown.

The treatment is: oral pan-JAK inhibitor, 5-10 mg twice daily. Study-wide results and caveats: How baseline CD8+ expansion relates to response remains uncertain (there was one nonresponder).

Looked up from germline, CDR1 is MNHEY and CDR2 is SMNVEV (reference sequence). The CDR3 totals 15 residues. Losses at the gene ends were 5 bases for V and 3 bases for J; bases not matched to a gene: 5. Sequencing relied on a cDNA template that was reverse transcribed from extracted RNA. Some clones are missing from TCRdb's copy, which holds only in-frame ones; the method was immunoSEQ multiplex PCR. The table includes about 99,000 clones, 85% to 90% detected once. The sequence came from a human donor with alopecia areata. This sequence joins TRBV27 and TRBJ2-1; 9 bases are a match to TRBD2. The material sequenced was CD8+ T cells sorted from blood, taken at roughly week 30, from a patient treated with tofacitinib. The CDR3 DNA is TGTGCCAGCAGTCAAGGGACTAGCAGCTACAATGAGCAGTTCTTC. Protein sequence: CASSQGTSSYNEQFF.